This paragraph reports one T cell receptor (beta chain). Its antigen is unidentified. Trimming took off 5 bases at V and 7 bases at J, with 17 bases between the two ends. Germline lookup yields CDR1 ENHRY and CDR2 SYGVKD. CDR3 length: 14 residues. Sequencing used immunoSEQ multiplex PCR; TCRdb keeps in-frame clones, though not all of them. The profile shows 50,000 to 55,000 clones, nearly 95% of them singletons. The data derive from a study of siplizumab effects on memory and regulatory T cells. Study-level findings and limits: Confirmation that proliferating Tregs from siplizumab cultures had suppressive function was not obtained. Naive T cells were seen as more diverse than memory cells and as major alloresponse contributors.

The sequence was collected from a human donor in good health. This chain connects TRBV10-3 to TRBJ2-5; D is undetermined. Specimen: CD8+ T cells sorted from blood. This chain's CDR3 is CAISSNSESGTQYF. CDR3 nucleotides: TGTGCCATCAGTTCGAACTCCGAAAGTGGGACCCAGTACTTC.